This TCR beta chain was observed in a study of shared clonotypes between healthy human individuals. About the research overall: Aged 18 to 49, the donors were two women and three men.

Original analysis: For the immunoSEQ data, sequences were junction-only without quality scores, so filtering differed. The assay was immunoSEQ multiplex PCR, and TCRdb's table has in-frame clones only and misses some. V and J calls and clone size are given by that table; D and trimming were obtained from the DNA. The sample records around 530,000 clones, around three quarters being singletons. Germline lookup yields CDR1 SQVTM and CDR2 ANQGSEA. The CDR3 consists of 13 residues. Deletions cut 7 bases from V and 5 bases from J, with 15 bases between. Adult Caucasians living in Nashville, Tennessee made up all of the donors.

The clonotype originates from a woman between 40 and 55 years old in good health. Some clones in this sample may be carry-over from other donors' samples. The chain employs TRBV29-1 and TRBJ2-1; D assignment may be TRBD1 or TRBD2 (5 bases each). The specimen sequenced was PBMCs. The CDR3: CSGGPRLHNEQFF. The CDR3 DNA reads TGCAGCGGGGGACCTAGACTACACAATGAGCAGTTCTTC.